This is a list of T cell receptor beta chains from one sample in a study of T cells expressing NK-cell markers. One entry per CDR3 protein, without DNA, is what TCRdb gives after re-calling the 5' RACE reads. This repertoire includes fewer than 550,000 distinct CDR3 sequences. Sample: blood T cells: a sorted CD56 or NKG2C T cell subset, CD4+ or CD8+ T cells, or bulk PBMC T cells (not recorded which). These receptors came from a woman between 50 and 59 years old in good health. CDR3s include the opening cysteine and the closing phenylalanine or tryptophan.

v_call	j_call	cdr3_aa
TRBV7-9	TRBJ2-1	CASSLFGGSTIYNEQFF
TRBV18	TRBJ1-1	CASSPPSVNTEAFF
TRBV3-1	TRBJ2-1	CASSQGGLALGNEQFF
TRBV20-1	TRBJ2-1	CSARSGLATHNEQFF
TRBV18	TRBJ1-1	CASSPWRTKNTEAFF
TRBV16	TRBJ2-7	CASSQFLEFEQYF
TRBV11-1	TRBJ1-2	CASSYGTGGNGYTF
TRBV2	TRBJ1-3	CASSAGEENTIYF
TRBV20-1	TRBJ1-1	CSARDGQLRGAFF
TRBV6-5	TRBJ1-1	CASSRSWAAGTEAFF
TRBV12-3/TRBV12-4	TRBJ2-5	CASSSGHSGETQYF
TRBV20-1	TRBJ2-1	CSASATSGSYEQFF
TRBV5-1	TRBJ2-1	CASSPLADSYNEQFF
TRBV27	TRBJ1-2	CASSSWGGSYTF
TRBV9	TRBJ2-2	CASSAGQLTGELFF
TRBV7-9	TRBJ2-1	CASSLVQTSGGEQFF
TRBV11-3	TRBJ2-3	CASSRQEPTNTQYF
TRBV3-1	TRBJ2-1	CASSQEGLAINNEQFF
TRBV5-1	TRBJ1-1	CASSLATGNTEAFF
TRBV12-3/TRBV12-4	TRBJ2-3	CASSLTGKNTQYF
TRBV6-5	TRBJ2-2	CASHGGVVTAGELFF
TRBV25-1	TRBJ2-1	CASSEWVSYNEQFF
TRBV24-1	TRBJ2-5	CATSDPGPQETQYF
TRBV29-1	TRBJ2-1	CSVMAGLGGNEQFF
TRBV14	TRBJ2-1	CASSQGLSWAPNEQFF
TRBV5-1	TRBJ2-7	CASSLVGSGSLNEQYF
TRBV29-1	TRBJ2-7	CSVEGLSLAGLSYEQYF
TRBV29-1	TRBJ1-5	CSVRGGSDQPQHF